The clone carrying this T cell receptor (beta chain) was recorded many times. This sample was included in a study of patients and donors after allogeneic stem cell transplantation. TCRdb recomputed calls from the RT-PCR reads with MiXCR, one row per CDR3 protein. The sample has 200,000 to 250,000 distinct CDR3 sequences, 13% to 15% seen once. The CDR3 is 17 amino acids. The germline V and J ends were trimmed by 0 bases and 4 bases, with 15 bases remaining between them. Germline-derived CDR1 and CDR2 are LNHNV and YYDKDF (reference sequence). The chain employs TRBV15 and TRBJ2-2, with D unclear. This clonotype was obtained from a human donor who was either an allogeneic HSCT recipient or a stem cell or donor lymphocyte infusion donor (not recorded which). It is not recorded whose cells these are; they may come from a transplant donor. Sequencing was carried out using blood, either unsorted or a sorted T cell fraction (not recorded which). The CDR3 DNA is TGTGCCACCAGCAGAGATTTTCTAGGACGGAGCACCGGGGAGCTGTTTTTT. Its protein product is CATSRDFLGRSTGELFF.